A single sample is the source of the 2 T cell receptor beta chains below, sequenced in a study of shared clonotypes between healthy human individuals. The data were produced by immunoSEQ multiplex PCR, yet TCRdb's version contains in-frame clones alone and is incomplete. Altogether 1.5 million to 2.5 million clones are present, 85% to 95% being singletons, with the ten largest covering 1.2%. Terminally differentiated effector memory CD45RA+ cells were excluded from the naive CD8 cells, which were CD45RO-negative and positively selected for CCR7. What was sequenced was naive CD8+ T cells sorted from blood. Source of these receptors: a young man in good health.

The V call is TRBV9, the J call TRBJ2-1; TRBD1 agrees at 12 bases. V lost 4 bases to trimming and J lost 7 bases; unmatched junction nucleotides: 9. Germline V gene data show CDR1 as SGDLS and CDR2 as YYNGEE. This CDR3 region has 16 residues. In DNA, the CDR3 is TGTGCCAGCAGCCTAACCGGGACAGGGGGCCAGAATGAGCAGTTCTTC. As protein: CASSLTGTGGQNEQFF.

The V and J genes are TRBV28 and TRBJ2-5, with 8 bases aligning to TRBD1. J lost 4 bases, V lost 8 bases, and 9 bases had no gene match. Germline CDR1 MDHEN, CDR2 SYDVKM. The CDR3 totals 14 residues. The CDR3 loop reads CASQTGARGETQYF. CDR3 sequence (DNA): TGTGCCAGCCAGACAGGGGCGAGGGGAGAGACCCAGTACTTC.